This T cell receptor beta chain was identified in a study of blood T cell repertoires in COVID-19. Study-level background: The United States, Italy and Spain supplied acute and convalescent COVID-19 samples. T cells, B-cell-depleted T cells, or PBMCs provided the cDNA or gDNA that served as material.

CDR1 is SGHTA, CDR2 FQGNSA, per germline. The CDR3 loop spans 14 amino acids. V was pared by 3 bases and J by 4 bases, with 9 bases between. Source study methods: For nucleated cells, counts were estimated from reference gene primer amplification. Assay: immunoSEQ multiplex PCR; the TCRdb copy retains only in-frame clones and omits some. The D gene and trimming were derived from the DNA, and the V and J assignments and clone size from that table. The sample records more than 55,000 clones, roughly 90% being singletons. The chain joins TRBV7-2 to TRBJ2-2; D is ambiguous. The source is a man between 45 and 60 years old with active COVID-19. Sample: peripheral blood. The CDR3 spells CASSLLHGTGELFF. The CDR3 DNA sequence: TGTGCCAGCAGCTTGCTTCACGGCACCGGGGAGCTGTTTTTT.